The following is a T cell receptor beta chain sequence with its context. The antigen remains unidentified. This entry comes from a study of cytomegalovirus exposure and HLA in healthy donors. Healthy bone marrow donors formed the donor group. Overall study results and limits: In a later analysis, TCR beta V- and J-gene trimming was associated with a missense DCLRE1C variant.

The PCR was carried out with 60 Vbeta primers and 13 Jbeta primers. Only in-frame clones appear in the TCRdb table, and some are missing; sequencing was by immunoSEQ multiplex PCR. The sample lists tens of thousands of clones; under 80% were seen once. V was clipped by 6 bases and J by 8 bases; unmatched bases: 5. The CDR3 totals 13 residues. Per germline, CDR1 SGHVS and CDR2 FQNEAQ. The TCR sequence derives from a male donor in good health and CMV-seronegative. What was sequenced was PBMCs. The rearrangement uses TRBV7-8 and TRBJ2-1; 9 bases match TRBD1. The CDR3 nucleotides are TGTGCCAGCAGTCGGGACAGGGAGGATGAGCAGTTCTTC. This translates into CASSRDREDEQFF. Using reference TRBV7-8 and TRBJ2-1 for the parts outside the CDR3, the full variable domain is GAGVSQSPRYKVAKRGQDVALRCDPISGHVSLFWYQQALGQGPEFLTYFQNEAQLDKSGLPSDRFFAERPEGSVSTLKIQRTQQEDSAVYLCASSRDREDEQFFGPGTRLTVL.